The 14 T cell receptor beta chains listed next were all sequenced from one sample in a study of T cell changes during pregnancy in multiple sclerosis. Only in-frame clones appear in the TCRdb table, and some are missing; sequencing was by immunoSEQ multiplex PCR. The profile shows approximately 40,000 clones, 85% to 90% of them singletons. This specimen consisted of CD4+ T cells from peripheral blood mononuclear cells, obtained in the first trimester of pregnancy. Every receptor here comes from a female donor with multiple sclerosis, enrolled in a pregnancy study.

The chain couples TRBV7-2 to TRBJ1-2; D may be TRBD1 (5 bases). Germline CDR1 is SGHTA and CDR2 is FQGNSA. The CDR3 runs 13 residues. V lost 2 bases to trimming and J lost 5 bases, with 9 bases between them. CDR3 DNA: TGTGCCAGCAGCTTAATACAGGCGTATGGCTACACCTTC. It encodes CASSLIQAYGYTF.

The V and J genes are TRBV11-2 and TRBJ1-2; D is perhaps TRBD1 (6 bases). This CDR3 spans 11 amino acids. The V end lost 5 bases, the J end lost 13 bases, and 14 bases lay between the germline ends. CDR1 SGHAT and CDR2 FQNNGV come from the germline V gene. The CDR3: CASSPGQGSTF. DNA of the CDR3: TGTGCCAGCAGCCCGGGGCAGGGGTCCACCTTC.

The gene calls are TRBV5-4 and TRBJ2-7; 7 positions match TRBD1. Germline CDR1 reads SGHNT; CDR2 reads YYREEE (reference sequence). The CDR3 sequence is 13 residues long. Trimming cost V 0 bases and J 5 bases; bases outside gene matches: 2. CDR3 amino acids: CASSLDRGHEQYF. The CDR3 bases are TGTGCCAGCAGCTTGGACAGGGGCCACGAGCAGTACTTC.

The chain employs TRBV2 and TRBJ2-5, with 8 bases matching TRBD1. The germline CDR1 and CDR2 sequences are SNHLY and FYNNEI. This CDR3 is 16 amino acids long. V gave up 5 bases and J gave up 5 bases; unmatched junction bases: 13. CDR3 bases: TGTGCCAGCAGTACCCGCGACAGGGGTGCCCTGGAGACCCAGTACTTC. Translating gives CASSTRDRGALETQYF.

The chain is built from TRBV30 and TRBJ2-1; 10 bases align to TRBD2. The CDR3 is 14 residues long. Trimming cost V 0 bases and J 13 bases; bases outside gene matches: 9. The germline V gene encodes CDR1 GTSNPN and CDR2 SVGIG (reference sequence). CDR3 in DNA: TGTGCCTGGAGTGTAGACCCGAGCGGGAGGGCCCAGTTCTTC. It yields the protein CAWSVDPSGRAQFF.

The rearrangement uses TRBV28 and TRBJ2-7, with D unresolved. Trimming took 3 bases from V and 4 from J, leaving 10 bases between them. There are 13 residues in the CDR3. Germline V gene lookup returns CDR1 MDHEN and CDR2 SYDVKM. The CDR3 DNA follows: TGTGCCAGCAGTTTGCGCCCTTCATACGAGCAGTACTTC. Its translation: CASSLRPSYEQYF.

This chain joins TRBV18 and TRBJ2-3, with 10 bases matching TRBD1. This CDR3 is 20 amino acids long. CDR1 and CDR2 from the germline V gene are KGHSH and LQKENI. V lost 1 base, J lost 0 bases, and 13 bases stayed unmatched. The CDR3 loop is CASSPQTGGAILPSTDTQYF. CDR3 nucleotide sequence: TGTGCCAGCTCACCACAGACAGGGGGCGCGATCCTACCTAGCACAGATACGCAGTATTTT.

CDR3 sequence (DNA): TGTGCCTGGAGTACACAGGGGATCAATGAGCAGTTCTTC. Its translation is CAWSTQGINEQFF. The chain joins TRBV30 to TRBJ2-1; 7 nucleotides agree with TRBD1. With 2 bases clipped from V and 6 bases from J, the junction kept 4 bases outside the gene matches. The germline CDR1 and CDR2 sequences are GTSNPN and SVGIG (reference sequence). CDR3 size: 13 residues.

V and J are TRBV7-3 and TRBJ1-2, with 7 bases matching TRBD1. Per the germline V gene, CDR1 is SGHTA and CDR2 is FQGTGA. The CDR3 runs to 13 residues. V was clipped by 5 bases and J by 6 bases; unmatched bases: 6. The CDR3 region is CASSIDRVNGYTF. CDR3 in DNA: TGTGCCAGCAGCATTGACAGGGTAAATGGCTACACCTTC.

The rearrangement uses TRBV5-6 and TRBJ2-2; 10 bases map to TRBD2. With 4 bases clipped from V and 7 bases from J, the junction kept 7 bases outside the gene matches. CDR1 is SGHDT, CDR2 YYEEEE, per germline. The CDR3 is 15 amino acids. The CDR3 is CASSTRLAGFGELFF. Here the CDR3 DNA reads TGTGCCAGCAGCACCCGACTAGCGGGCTTCGGGGAGCTGTTTTTT.

This clone appeared once. The chain carries TRBV5-1 and TRBJ2-1; tentative D call: TRBD2 (6 bases). CDR1 is SGHRS and CDR2 is YFSETQ in the germline V gene. This CDR3 spans 16 amino acids. With 4 bases removed from V and 7 bases from J, the gap between germline ends came to 21 bases. The CDR3 here is CASSVNLGSSGNEQFF. The CDR3 nucleotides are TGCGCCAGCAGCGTGAATCTCGGGAGTTCGGGGAATGAGCAGTTCTTC.

The rearrangement joins TRBV6-1 to TRBJ2-7; 8 nucleotides match TRBD2. The CDR3 has 15 residues. V shed 2 bases, J shed 0 bases, and the junction held 3 bases outside the gene matches. Germline V lookup: CDR1 MNHNS, CDR2 SASEGT. This CDR3 is CASSELSGSSYEQYF. The CDR3 DNA sequence: TGTGCCAGCAGTGAACTGAGCGGGAGCTCCTACGAGCAGTACTTC.

The gene calls are TRBV18 and TRBJ1-4; 7 positions agree with TRBD1. There are 14 residues in the CDR3. The V and J ends lost 3 bases and 4 bases, in that order; junction bases with no gene match: 2. Per the germline V gene, CDR1 is KGHSH and CDR2 is LQKENI. The CDR3: CASSPGTVNEKLFF. CDR3 sequence (DNA): TGTGCCAGCTCACCGGGGACAGTTAATGAAAAACTGTTTTTT. Looking up the rest from reference TRBV18 and TRBJ1-4 gives the full variable domain: NAGVMQNPRHLVRRRGQEARLRCSPMKGHSHVYWYRQLPEEGLKFMVYLQKENIIDESGMPKERFSAEFPKEGPSILRIQQVVRGDSAAYFCASSPGTVNEKLFFGSGTQLSVL.

The chain joins TRBV30 to TRBJ2-5; TRBD1 matches 9 bases. Germline V gives CDR1 GTSNPN, CDR2 SVGIG (reference sequence). Trimming removed 4 bases from V and 2 bases from J; junction bases left unmatched: 8. The CDR3 is made up of 15 amino acids. The CDR3 loop is CAWTRGQGKQETQYF. The CDR3 DNA sequence: TGTGCCTGGACCAGGGGACAGGGAAAGCAAGAGACCCAGTACTTC.